What follows are 28 T cell receptor beta chains derived from one specimen sequenced in a study of Ad26.COV2.S vaccination and SARS-CoV-2 variants. As to treatment: roughly 18 received Ad26.COV2.S at low or high dose, single or two shots; roughly five received placebo; per-sample allocation not given. Sampling occurred on day 63 after the first vaccine or placebo injection. Measured with immunoSEQ multiplex PCR; TCRdb has only the in-frame clones, and not every one. Of fewer than 500,000 clones in the sample, 85% to 90% were seen once. The sequences come from peripheral blood, collected in a trial of Ad26.COV2.S vaccine versus placebo. These receptors were collected from a person between 18 and 65 years old who received the Ad26.COV2.S COVID-19 vaccine or a placebo.

For the CDR3, the DNA is TGCGCCAGCAGCACGACGTTCCGGGACAGGGGTTCGTACGAGCAGTACTTC. This gives the protein CASSTTFRDRGSYEQYF. The chain has TRBV5-1 and TRBJ2-7, with 10 bases fitting TRBD1. Germline CDR1 SGHRS, CDR2 YFSETQ. CDR3 length: 17 amino acids. Trimming cost V 4 bases and J 4 bases; bases outside gene matches: 14.

The chain carries TRBV19 and TRBJ2-1; a possible D gene is TRBD1 (6 bases). Germline V gene lookup returns CDR1 LNHDA and CDR2 SQIVND (reference sequence). V shed 3 bases and J shed 8 bases, with 11 bases lying between them. CDR3 length equals 13 residues. The CDR3: CASSMGRGHEQFF. The CDR3 nucleotides are TGTGCCAGTAGTATGGGCAGGGGTCATGAGCAGTTCTTC.

The table lists this clone with a count of one. The chain couples TRBV10-3 to TRBJ1-2, with D possibly matching TRBD1 (5 bases). Germline-derived CDR1 and CDR2 are ENHRY and SYGVKD. The ends were cut back, 3 bases at V and 4 bases at J, with 12 bases in the middle. CDR3 length: 14 amino acids. CDR3 in DNA: TGTGCCATCAGTGATTCCCAGGGTTCCTATGGCTACACCTTC. Translated: CAISDSQGSYGYTF.

V and J are TRBV12-3 or TRBV12-4 and TRBJ1-5; weak D call: TRBD1 (5 bases). The CDR3 covers 12 residues. V lost 7 bases to trimming and J lost 7 bases, with 11 bases between them. The CDR3 protein is CASKRGYQPQHF. CDR3 DNA: TGTGCCAGCAAAAGGGGTTACCAGCCCCAGCATTTT.

The CDR3 coding sequence is TGCGCCAGCAGCCATCTAGGGACAGGTCTTTTGAATGGCTACACCTTC. Protein: CASSHLGTGLLNGYTF. V is TRBV4-3 and J is TRBJ1-2; the match to TRBD1 covers 8 bases. The CDR3 totals 16 residues. Germline V gives CDR1 LGHNA, CDR2 YSLEER. Losses at the gene ends were 3 bases for V and 6 bases for J; bases not matched to a gene: 12.

The CDR3 coding sequence is TGTGCCAGCTCACCATCCGAAGGAAAAGAGACCCAGTACTTC. It encodes CASSPSEGKETQYF. The V gene is TRBV18, the J gene TRBJ2-5; D is ambiguous. The germline V gene encodes CDR1 KGHSH and CDR2 LQKENI. This CDR3 is built from 14 residues. Between the trimmed V and J ends, which lost 2 bases and 3 bases, there was a span of 10 bases.

This clone was seen once. The CDR3 DNA is TGCGCCAGCAGCCCCGGTGGTAGAACGGACCTAAACTACGAGCAGTACTTC. It translates to CASSPGGRTDLNYEQYF. This sequence joins TRBV4-1 and TRBJ2-7; D remains unclear. Looked up from germline, CDR1 is MGHRA and CDR2 is YSYEKL. Trimming cost V 4 bases and J 3 bases, with 22 bases left between them. This CDR3 has 17 residues.

This clone was seen only once. This rearrangement joins TRBV7-9 to TRBJ1-3, with D maybe TRBD1 (5 bases). Germline values: CDR1 SEHNR, CDR2 FQNEAQ (reference sequence). V was shortened by 4 bases and J by 4 bases, with 8 bases between the two germline ends. CDR3 length: 13 residues. This CDR3 reads CASSSQGGNTIYF. CDR3 sequence (DNA): TGTGCCAGCAGCTCCCAGGGCGGAAACACCATATATTTT.

V usage is TRBV6-2 or TRBV6-3 and J usage is TRBJ2-3; no clear D. V gave up 5 bases and J gave up 3 bases, with 15 bases separating them. This CDR3 is built from 15 residues. CDR1 MNHEY and CDR2 SVGEGT come from the germline V gene. CDR3 protein: CASSRGSSWTDTQYF. Here the CDR3 DNA reads TGTGCCAGCAGTAGAGGCAGTTCCTGGACAGATACGCAGTATTTT.

The chain recombines TRBV24-1 with TRBJ1-1; D is undetermined. The germline CDR1 and CDR2 sequences are KGHDR and SFDVKD. V was shortened by 2 bases and J by 4 bases, with 7 bases between the two germline ends. This CDR3 has 13 residues. CDR3 amino acids: CATSDSSSTEAFF. CDR3 nucleotides: TGTGCCACCAGTGATTCTTCTAGCACTGAAGCTTTCTTT.

The chain is built from TRBV21-1 and TRBJ2-7; the DNA was not compared with TRBD1, the D call given in the table. TRBV21-1 represents a pseudogene. The CDR3 has 15 residues. CDR3 coding DNA: TGTGCCAGCAGCGACAGGGTTGTGGGTCGAAACGAGCAGTACTTC. This encodes CASSDRVVGRNEQYF.

This sequence joins TRBV11-1 and TRBJ2-2; D may match TRBD1 or TRBD2 (5 bases each). Germline CDR1 and CDR2: SGHAT and FQDESV (reference sequence). Trimming removed 3 bases at V and 3 bases at J, with 11 bases between. The CDR3 spans 15 residues. CDR3 coding DNA: TGTGCCAGCAGCTTTACAAGGGGAGACACCGGGGAGCTGTTTTTT. Its protein is CASSFTRGDTGELFF.

About this clone: This sample also contains other DNA sequences that code for the same CDR3. The J gene is TRBJ2-1, the V gene TRBV20-1; D gene unclear. Germline-derived CDR1 and CDR2 are DFQATT and SNEGSKA (reference sequence). V shed 1 base and J shed 2 bases, with 0 bases lying between them. This CDR3 is 11 amino acids long. CDR3 amino acids: CSARAYNEQFF. The CDR3 nucleotides are TGCAGTGCTAGAGCCTACAATGAGCAGTTCTTC.

The rearrangement uses TRBV30 and TRBJ2-7; 8 bases match TRBD1. The germline V gene encodes CDR1 GTSNPN and CDR2 SVGIG (reference sequence). This CDR3 comprises 11 residues. Losses at the gene ends were 4 bases for V and 5 bases for J; bases not matched to a gene: 1. The DNA of the CDR3 is TGTGCCTGGAACAGGGGGAACGAGCAGTACTTC. It codes for CAWNRGNEQYF.

The V gene is TRBV3-1 (or the pseudogene TRBV3-2), the J gene TRBJ2-7; D uncertain. Germline CDR1 LGHDT, CDR2 YNNKEL (reference sequence). The ends were cut back, 7 bases at V and 1 base at J, with 20 bases in the middle. This CDR3 has 16 amino acids. CDR3 region: CASTPGSRQRSYEQYV. The CDR3 DNA reads as TGTGCCAGCACCCCCGGCTCCCGGCAAAGATCCTACGAGCAGTACGTC.

The chain links TRBV6-6 to TRBJ1-1; D uncertain. Trimming took 6 bases from V and 4 from J, leaving 18 bases between them. CDR3 size: 15 residues. In germline, CDR1 is MNHNY, CDR2 SVGAGI (reference sequence). The CDR3 protein is CASSLTAAGGTEAFF. CDR3 DNA sequence: TGTGCCAGCAGCCTAACTGCAGCGGGCGGCACTGAAGCTTTCTTT.

The J gene is TRBJ2-3, the V gene TRBV20-1, with unresolved D. The V gene's germline CDR1 is DFQATT and CDR2 SNEGSKA (reference sequence). The CDR3 has 11 amino acids. V lost 6 bases, J lost 4 bases, and 8 bases lay in between. The CDR3 DNA sequence: TGCAGTGCAGTTATACCAGATACGCAGTATTTT. Protein product: CSAVIPDTQYF.

The chain links TRBV5-1 to TRBJ1-5; D is unclear. The length of the CDR3 is 15 residues. The germline gives CDR1 SGHRS, CDR2 YFSETQ. With 0 bases removed from V and 1 base from J, the gap between germline ends came to 8 bases. CDR3 loop: CASSLGTSSNQPQHF. As DNA, the CDR3 is TGCGCCAGCAGCTTGGGTACTTCGAGCAATCAGCCCCAGCATTTT.

The chain couples TRBV6-5 to TRBJ1-1; TRBD1 might be the D (6 bases). V lost 4 bases, J lost 5 bases, and 17 bases lay in between. Germline V gene data show CDR1 as MNHEY and CDR2 as SVGAGI. The CDR3 is 15 residues long. The CDR3 reads CASSSSRGGKTEAFF. The CDR3 nucleotides are TGTGCCAGCAGTTCGAGCAGGGGAGGGAAGACTGAAGCTTTCTTT.

The chain combines TRBV5-6 with TRBJ2-5; D is unresolved. V was pared by 4 bases and J by 1 base, with 8 bases between. This CDR3 spans 13 amino acids. The germline V gene encodes CDR1 SGHDT and CDR2 YYEEEE. CDR3 in DNA: TGTGCCAGCAGCCCCGGGTCCCAAGAGACCCAGTACTTC. As protein: CASSPGSQETQYF.

The chain is built from TRBV27 and TRBJ1-6; a weak D match, TRBD1 (6 bases). This CDR3 spans 13 amino acids. The germline gives CDR1 MNHEY, CDR2 SMNVEV (reference sequence). V gave up 5 bases and J gave up 4 bases, with 6 bases separating them. Here the CDR3 reads CASSDRYNSPLHF. DNA for the CDR3: TGTGCCAGCAGTGACAGGTATAATTCACCCCTCCACTTT.

This clone was recorded only once. The chain recombines TRBV7-3 with TRBJ2-5; 9 nucleotides align to TRBD1. Per germline, CDR1 SGHTA and CDR2 FQGTGA. J lost 5 bases, V lost 5 bases, and 9 bases had no gene match. This CDR3 spans 15 amino acids. In DNA form, the CDR3 reads TGTGCCAGCAGCATATCCCGGGACAGGGTGGAGACCCAGTACTTC. It codes for CASSISRDRVETQYF.

The CDR3 nucleotides read TGTGCCAGCAGCCTTTCTGCGGGGGGAACTGAAGCTTTCTTT. It translates to CASSLSAGGTEAFF. The rearrangement uses TRBV13 and TRBJ1-1; a weak D match, TRBD1 (5 bases). The V end lost 5 bases, the J end lost 5 bases, and 15 bases lay between the germline ends. The CDR3 is 14 residues long. Germline V gene data show CDR1 as PRHDT and CDR2 as FYEKMQ (reference sequence). Full variable domain (remainder filled in from reference TRBV13 and TRBJ1-1): AAGVIQSPRHLIKEKRETATLKCYPIPRHDTVYWYQQGPGQDPQFLISFYEKMQSDKGSIPDRFSAQQFSDYHSELNMSSLELGDSALYFCASSLSAGGTEAFFGQGTRLTVV.

This chain links TRBV3-1 (or the pseudogene TRBV3-2) with TRBJ1-5; 7 bases align to TRBD1. The V gene's germline CDR1 is LGHDT and CDR2 YNNKEL (reference sequence). The trim removed 0 bases at V and 7 bases at J, leaving 3 bases unmatched. The CDR3 is 14 amino acids. The CDR3 coding sequence is TGTGCCAGCAGCCAAGAAACAGGGGACCAGCCCCAGCATTTT. Translating it yields CASSQETGDQPQHF.

The rearrangement joins TRBV6-5 to TRBJ2-3, with a weak D call TRBD2 (6 bases). CDR3 size: 11 residues. Germline assignment: CDR1 MNHEY and CDR2 SVGAGI. V lost 8 bases, J lost 10 bases, and 13 bases lay in between. The CDR3 protein is CASQGWEAQYF. The CDR3 nucleotides read TGTGCCAGCCAGGGCTGGGAGGCGCAGTATTTT.

V usage is TRBV6-5 and J usage is TRBJ1-1, with 7 bases matching TRBD1. The CDR3 has 14 amino acids. In germline, CDR1 is MNHEY, CDR2 SVGAGI. The V gene end was trimmed by 6 bases and the J gene end by 0 bases; junction bases not matched to a gene: 4. The CDR3 bases are TGTGCCAGCAGCACCGGGACAGTGAACACTGAAGCTTTCTTT. Translating gives CASSTGTVNTEAFF.

Regarding this clone: The sample carries other DNA sequences with the same CDR3. This rearrangement joins TRBV19 to TRBJ1-1, with a possible D match to TRBD1 (5 bases). The germline CDR1 and CDR2 sequences are LNHDA and SQIVND (reference sequence). Trimming cost V 6 bases and J 0 bases, with 11 bases left between them. CDR3 length equals 14 residues. CDR3 residues: CASSLQGMNTEAFF. The CDR3 DNA reads as TGTGCCAGTAGCCTCCAGGGTATGAACACTGAAGCTTTCTTT.

As DNA, the CDR3 is TGTGCCAGCAGTCCTGACAGCCTGTGGTCCTACGAGCAGTACTTC. Its protein product is CASSPDSLWSYEQYF. J is TRBJ2-7 and V is TRBV6-5; D is perhaps TRBD1 (5 bases). V shed 5 bases and J shed 1 base, with 15 bases lying between them. CDR3 length: 15 amino acids. The germline CDR1 and CDR2 sequences are MNHEY and SVGAGI.